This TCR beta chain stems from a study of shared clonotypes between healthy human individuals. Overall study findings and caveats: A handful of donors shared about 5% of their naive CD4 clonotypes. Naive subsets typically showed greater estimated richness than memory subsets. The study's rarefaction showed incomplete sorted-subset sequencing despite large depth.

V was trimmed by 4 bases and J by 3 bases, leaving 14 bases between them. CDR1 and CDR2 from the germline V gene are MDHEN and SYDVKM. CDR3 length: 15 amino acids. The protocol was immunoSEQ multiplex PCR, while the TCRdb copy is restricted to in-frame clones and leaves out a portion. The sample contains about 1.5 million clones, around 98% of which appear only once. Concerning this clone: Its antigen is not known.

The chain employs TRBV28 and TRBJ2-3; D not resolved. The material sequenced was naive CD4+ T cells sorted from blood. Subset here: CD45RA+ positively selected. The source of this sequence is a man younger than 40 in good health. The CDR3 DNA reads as TGTGCCAGCAGTTCTTGGGGATGGCTGACAGATACGCAGTATTTT. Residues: CASSSWGWLTDTQYF.